Shown below are 29 T cell receptor beta chains from a single sample sequenced in a study of regulatory T cells in long-lasting Graves disease. According to the study, TCR beta libraries were built with iRepertoire HTBI primers and CDR3-region Arm-PCR. One entry per CDR3 protein results from TCRdb running MiXCR on the multiplex PCR reads. This table holds 350,000 to 500,000 distinct CDR3 sequences, about a sixth found once. Stated time point: newly diagnosed GD, antithyroid drugs for less than 3 months. RNA extracted from PBMCs served as the sequencing template. These data were also reused for a study on T cells in Graves' hyperthyroidism and ophthalmopathy.

This material consisted of peripheral blood mononuclear cells (PBMCs), taken at new diagnosis, from a patient treated with antithyroid drugs. These receptors originate from a woman aged 25 to 39 with Graves disease.

In this sample, this clonotype turned up many times. The chain has TRBV27 and TRBJ1-4; TRBD1 aligns across 9 bases. This CDR3 spans 19 amino acids. With V trimmed by 6 bases and J by 5 bases, 19 bases remained unmatched. The germline V gene encodes CDR1 MNHEY and CDR2 SMNVEV (reference sequence). The CDR3 bases are TGTGCCAGCAGAAAACGGGGACAGGGACTAATCGGCCCGAATGAAAAACTGTTTTTT. This sequence encodes CASRKRGQGLIGPNEKLFF.

Ten or more counts support this clonotype. For the CDR3, the DNA is TGTGCCAGCAGCTTGTTTGGGACAGCGTCTGGGGCCAACGTCCTGACTTTC. Amino acid sequence: CASSLFGTASGANVLTF. This chain uses TRBV7-2 with TRBJ2-6, with 7 bases aligning to TRBD1. This CDR3 is built from 17 residues. J gave up 1 base and V 3 bases, and 6 bases lay outside the gene matches. Germline loops: CDR1 SGHTA, CDR2 FQGNSA.

The chain uses TRBV6-2 or TRBV6-3 and TRBJ2-1; D call uncertain. Germline lookup yields CDR1 MNHEY and CDR2 SVGEGT. Trimming removed 3 bases from V and 0 bases from J, with 12 bases in between. The CDR3 contains 16 residues. The chain's CDR3 is CASSYSPKSSYNEQFF. The CDR3 DNA reads as TGTGCCAGCAGTTATTCCCCAAAGAGCTCCTACAATGAGCAGTTCTTC.

This clonotype showed up just a few times. The gene calls are TRBV3-1 and TRBJ2-5; D gene unclear. Germline V gene lookup returns CDR1 LGHDT and CDR2 YNNKEL (reference sequence). Trimming stripped 6 bases from V and 0 bases from J, with 14 bases between. CDR3 length: 15 amino acids. DNA for the CDR3: TGTGCCAGCAGTCTCCCCGGGTCGTACCAAGAGACCCAGTACTTC. The encoded protein is CASSLPGSYQETQYF.

V is TRBV29-1 and J is TRBJ1-2; TRBD1 aligns across 9 bases. This CDR3 has 13 residues. Germline assignment: CDR1 SQVTM and CDR2 ANQGSEA. V shed 7 bases and J 2 bases; nucleotides not matched to a gene: 5. CDR3 protein: CSAPGTGNYGYTF. In nucleotides, the CDR3 is TGCAGCGCACCCGGGACAGGGAACTATGGCTACACCTTC.

J is TRBJ2-3 and V is TRBV19; maybe TRBD2 (5 bases). Germline loops: CDR1 LNHDA, CDR2 SQIVND (reference sequence). Trimming left V 6 bases short and J 4 bases short, with 14 bases between. CDR3 size: 14 residues. The CDR3 region has the DNA TGTGCCAGTAGGCCGGGAACCCGGGCAGATACGCAGTATTTT. Residues: CASRPGTRADTQYF.

This chain links TRBV6-1 with TRBJ2-5, with D hard to call. The CDR3 sequence is 13 residues long. The V end was cut by 4 bases, the J end by 5 bases, with 11 bases between. Germline loops: CDR1 MNHNS, CDR2 SASEGT. The CDR3 DNA sequence: TGTGCCAGCAGTGTCCGGGCGGTGGAGACCCAGTACTTC. Its translation is CASSVRAVETQYF.

This clonotype was counted between two and nine times. The chain carries TRBV5-4 and TRBJ2-7, with 10 bases fitting TRBD1. The J segment lost 4 bases and the V segment lost 4 bases, leaving 5 bases of the junction unmatched. Germline V gives CDR1 SGHNT, CDR2 YYREEE (reference sequence). This CDR3 contains 14 residues. CDR3 amino acids: CASSQTGGAYEQYF. The CDR3 bases are TGTGCCAGCAGCCAGACAGGGGGCGCGTACGAGCAGTACTTC.

There are many counts of this clonotype. The rearrangement joins TRBV5-1 to TRBJ1-1, with TRBD1 identical over 7 bases. CDR1 is SGHRS and CDR2 is YFSETQ in the germline V gene. CDR3 size: 15 residues. V shed 1 base and J 4 bases; nucleotides not matched to a gene: 7. The CDR3 coding sequence is TGCGCCAGCAGCTTGTCGTCAGGGGGGTCCACTGAAGCTTTCTTT. This codes for CASSLSSGGSTEAFF.

The table lists this clonotype with many counts. The rearrangement links TRBV11-2 to TRBJ1-6, with D uncertain. The V end was cut by 0 bases, the J end by 10 bases, with 13 bases between. There are 15 residues in the CDR3. Germline V gene data show CDR1 as SGHAT and CDR2 as FQNNGV. CDR3 nucleotides: TGTGCCAGCAGCTTAGATTGGGATGCAAAATCACCCCTCCACTTT. Translating it yields CASSLDWDAKSPLHF. The whole variable domain, filled in from reference TRBV11-2 and TRBJ1-6, reads EAGVAQSPRYKIIEKRQSVAFWCNPISGHATLYWYQQILGQGPKLLIQFQNNGVVDDSQLPKDRFSAERLKGVDSTLKIQPAKLEDSAVYLCASSLDWDAKSPLHFGNGTRLTVT.

This clonotype was picked up many times. This rearrangement joins TRBV2 to TRBJ2-5; D gene unclear. Germline V gives CDR1 SNHLY, CDR2 FYNNEI. CDR3 length: 13 amino acids. V was shortened by 3 bases and J by 4 bases, with 9 bases between the two germline ends. The CDR3, as DNA: TGTGCCAGCAGTGAGTCCCTGCGAGAGACCCAGTACTTC. Protein sequence: CASSESLRETQYF.

This clonotype was observed a handful of times. The chain is built from TRBV14 and TRBJ2-4; maybe TRBD2 (5 bases). The CDR3 spans 14 residues. Between the trimmed V and J ends, which lost 7 bases and 7 bases, there was a span of 17 bases. Germline V gene sequence: CDR1 SGHDN, CDR2 FVKESK. In nucleotides, the CDR3 is TGTGCCAGCACCCCCGGGGAACCGATGAACATTCAGTACTTC. It specifies CASTPGEPMNIQYF.

This clonotype was detected many times. The CDR3 DNA follows: TGTGCCAGCAGCCAGAACCGGGATACACCCCTCCACTTT. Its protein is CASSQNRDTPLHF. The chain couples TRBV3-1 to TRBJ1-6; D uncertain. V lost 3 bases and J 11 bases, leaving 11 bases between the germline ends. This CDR3 has 13 residues. CDR1 LGHDT and CDR2 YNNKEL come from the germline V gene (reference sequence).

Many counts were recorded for this clonotype. V is TRBV29-1 and J is TRBJ2-3; D is possibly TRBD2 (5 bases). The germline CDR1 and CDR2 sequences are SQVTM and ANQGSEA. This CDR3 comprises 13 residues. The germline V and J ends were trimmed by 7 bases and 6 bases, with 17 bases remaining between them. The CDR3 reads CSGAGGLGDTQYF. The CDR3 bases are TGCAGCGGGGCCGGAGGTCTTGGGGATACGCAGTATTTT.

In its sample, this clonotype was seen many times. J is TRBJ1-2 and V is TRBV29-1; the D gene is possibly TRBD1 (5 bases). Germline assignment: CDR1 SQVTM and CDR2 ANQGSEA. There are 16 residues in the CDR3. Trimming cost V 1 base and J 0 bases, with 15 bases left between them. CDR3 region: CSVEGVRDAPNYGYTF. The CDR3, as DNA: TGCAGCGTTGAAGGTGTCCGGGACGCCCCTAACTATGGCTACACCTTC.

Only a few counts were recorded for this clonotype. The CDR3 spells CASSPEVDYYGYTF. CDR3 coding DNA: TGTGCCAGCAGCCCCGAGGTCGACTACTATGGCTACACCTTC. The chain uses TRBV7-9 and TRBJ1-2, with D unclear. Germline V gene data show CDR1 as SEHNR and CDR2 as FQNEAQ (reference sequence). Trimming pared 5 bases from V and 3 bases from J, leaving 13 bases between. The CDR3 runs to 14 residues.

The rearrangement joins TRBV7-9 to TRBJ2-1, with a tentative D call TRBD1 (6 bases). From germline, CDR1 is SEHNR and CDR2 FQNEAQ (reference sequence). Trimming took 4 bases from V and 0 from J, leaving 13 bases between them. CDR3 size: 16 residues. The CDR3 is CASSSPDRPSYNEQFF. The CDR3 bases are TGTGCCAGCAGCTCCCCCGACAGGCCCTCCTACAATGAGCAGTTCTTC.

This clonotype was recorded at least ten times. J is TRBJ2-7 and V is TRBV20-1, with TRBD1 as a possible D gene (6 bases). The CDR3 has 12 residues. CDR1 and CDR2 (germline): DFQATT, SNEGSKA (reference sequence). Trimming cost V 7 bases and J 0 bases, with 10 bases left between them. CDR3 in DNA: TGCAGTGGACAGGACAACTCCTACGAGCAGTACTTC. Encoded protein: CSGQDNSYEQYF.

This clonotype came up many times. The chain has TRBV5-1 and TRBJ2-1; D unresolved. The germline V gene has CDR1 SGHRS and CDR2 YFSETQ. Between the trimmed V and J ends, which lost 7 bases and 2 bases, there was a span of 19 bases. The CDR3 has 16 amino acids. The CDR3: CASGQPDPNTYNEQFF. CDR3 nucleotide sequence: TGCGCCAGCGGTCAACCGGATCCGAACACCTACAATGAGCAGTTCTTC. The full variable domain, in which reference TRBV5-1 and TRBJ2-1 provide the parts outside the CDR3, is KAGVTQTPRYLIKTRGQQVTLSCSPISGHRSVSWYQQTPGQGLQFLFEYFSETQRNKGNFPGRFSGRQFSNSRSEMNVSTLELGDSALYLCASGQPDPNTYNEQFFGPGTRLTVL.

This clonotype was found many times. The chain employs TRBV7-9 and TRBJ2-3, with TRBD2 matching over 7 bases. The V gene's germline CDR1 is SEHNR and CDR2 FQNEAQ (reference sequence). CDR3 length equals 14 residues. With 5 bases clipped from V and 5 bases from J, the junction kept 7 bases outside the gene matches. Here the CDR3 reads CASSNLVAGDTQYF. DNA for the CDR3: TGTGCCAGCAGCAACCTCGTAGCGGGAGATACGCAGTATTTT. Combining the CDR3 with reference TRBV7-9 and TRBJ2-3 gives the whole variable domain DTGVSQNPRHKITKRGQNVTFRCDPISEHNRLYWYRQTLGQGPEFLTYFQNEAQLEKSRLLSDRFSAERPKGSFSTLEIQRTEQGDSAMYLCASSNLVAGDTQYFGPGTRLTVL.

This clonotype has at least ten counts. This chain uses TRBV5-1 with TRBJ2-7; D could derive from TRBD1 or TRBD2 (5 bases each). Germline CDR1 reads SGHRS; CDR2 reads YFSETQ. The CDR3 has 16 residues. Trimming left V 0 bases short and J 2 bases short, with 15 bases between. The CDR3 DNA is TGCGCCAGCAGCTTGGCTGGGGTGCAGGGAGCCTACGAGCAGTACTTC. Its translation is CASSLAGVQGAYEQYF.

This clonotype was counted a few times. This chain connects TRBV3-1 to TRBJ2-7, with 7 bases identical to TRBD2. This CDR3 is 14 amino acids long. Trimming cost V 4 bases and J 4 bases; bases outside gene matches: 7. Germline CDR1 is LGHDT and CDR2 is YNNKEL (reference sequence). CDR3 nucleotide sequence: TGTGCCAGCAGCCCTACTAGCGTCGGTTACGAGCAGTACTTC. The encoded protein is CASSPTSVGYEQYF.

To note about this clonotype: This sequence is one base from a far larger clone and is likely a read error. The chain uses TRBV7-9 and TRBJ2-1; tentatively, D is TRBD1 (6 bases). CDR3 length: 18 amino acids. The germline V gene has CDR1 SEHNR and CDR2 FQNEAQ (reference sequence). The CDR3 DNA follows: TGTGCCGGCAGCTTGGTCTTTCCCACAGGGCCCAATAACAATGAGCAGTTCTTC. Protein product: CAGSLVFPTGPNNNEQFF.

This clonotype was observed many times. This sequence joins TRBV20-1 and TRBJ1-5; D ambiguous. This CDR3 has 12 amino acids. V was cut by 1 base and J by 2 bases, with 3 bases left in between. CDR1 and CDR2 (germline): DFQATT, SNEGSKA (reference sequence). Here the CDR3 DNA reads TGCAGTGCTAGAGGGGGCAATCAGCCCCAGCATTTT. Its protein product is CSARGGNQPQHF.

This clonotype was observed at least ten times. CDR3 DNA sequence: TGTGCCAGCACCCCGGGACATCGATACAATGAGCAGTTCTTC. Its protein is CASTPGHRYNEQFF. V usage is TRBV28 and J usage is TRBJ2-1; a weak D match, TRBD1 (6 bases). Germline V gene lookup returns CDR1 MDHEN and CDR2 SYDVKM. Trimming cost V 7 bases and J 4 bases, with 14 bases left between them. The CDR3 loop spans 14 amino acids.

This clonotype was seen repeatedly, ten times or more. The rearrangement links TRBV6-1 to TRBJ2-1; 14 positions agree with TRBD2. Trimming cost V 5 bases and J 7 bases; bases outside gene matches: 13. Germline lookup yields CDR1 MNHNS and CDR2 SASEGT. The CDR3 extends over 18 amino acids. The CDR3 DNA is TGTGCCAGCAGTCTACCCCGCGGGACTAGCGGGAGAGGTAATGAGCAGTTCTTC. Protein sequence: CASSLPRGTSGRGNEQFF.

This clonotype was seen ten or more times. The J gene is TRBJ2-7, the V gene TRBV28; possible D gene TRBD1, 6 bases. The CDR3 is 12 residues long. Per the germline V gene, CDR1 is MDHEN and CDR2 is SYDVKM. Between the trimmed V and J ends, which lost 6 bases and 4 bases, there was a span of 10 bases. CDR3 DNA: TGTGCCAGCAGCCTCAGGGGATACGAGCAGTACTTC. Translated: CASSLRGYEQYF. Looking up the rest from reference TRBV28 and TRBJ2-7 gives the full variable domain: DVKVTQSSRYLVKRTGEKVFLECVQDMDHENMFWYRQDPGLGLRLIYFSYDVKMKEKGDIPEGYSVSREKKERFSLILESASTNQTSMYLCASSLRGYEQYFGPGTRLTVT.

This clonotype was seen at least ten times. The CDR3 sequence is CASRGQGSTDTQYF. CDR3 DNA: TGTGCCAGCCGGGGACAGGGGAGCACAGATACGCAGTATTTT. The chain uses TRBV2 and TRBJ2-3, with TRBD1 identical over 10 bases. There are 14 residues in the CDR3. Germline lookup yields CDR1 SNHLY and CDR2 FYNNEI. Trimming cost V 8 bases and J 0 bases; bases outside gene matches: 2. The whole variable domain, filled in from reference TRBV2 and TRBJ2-3, reads EPEVTQTPSHQVTQMGQEVILRCVPISNHLYFYWYRQILGQKVEFLVSFYNNEISEKSEIFDDQFSVERPDGSNFTLKIRSTKLEDSAMYFCASRGQGSTDTQYFGPGTRLTVL.

Ten or more counts support this clonotype. A read error may account for a junction end that differs from germline. The rearrangement joins TRBV11-2 to TRBJ2-7; no reliable D call. The CDR3 covers 13 residues. The germline V gene encodes CDR1 SGHAT and CDR2 FQNNGV. CDR3 region: CASSLAISYEQYF. Written as DNA, the CDR3 is TGCGCCAGCAGCTTGGCCATAAGCTACGAGCAGTACTTC.